This T cell receptor beta chain was observed in a study of naive and memory T cell subsets. Study results and limitations: Findings for naive and memory subsets could not be checked against ground truth. Over 85% of naive TCR sequences appeared only once, unlike memory subsets.

Both TRBC1 and TRBC2 were covered by a beta constant-region primer of two equimolar oligonucleotides. A single record per CDR3 protein comes from TCRdb applying MiXCR to the UMI-ligation and nested PCR reads. The profile shows 65,000 to 85,000 distinct CDR3 sequences, around 13% of them singletons. This clonotype showed up many times. The target antigen is unknown. Four subsets defined by CD45RA and CD27 were sorted after CD3, CD4, CD8 and live/dead staining. This CDR3 is 12 amino acids long. Trimming cost V 7 bases and J 5 bases, with 12 bases left between them. The V gene's germline CDR1 is MNHEY and CDR2 SVGEGT.

The clonotype was recovered from a human donor in good health. The chain combines TRBV6-2 or TRBV6-3 with TRBJ2-7; the D gene is possibly TRBD2 (5 bases). The material sequenced was central memory CD4+ T cells from blood. The CDR3 loop is CASTMGSHEQYF. DNA of the CDR3: TGTGCCAGCACCATGGGGAGCCACGAGCAGTACTTC.